Included here is one T cell receptor beta chain sequence, with context. Its antigen remains unknown. This sample was included in a study of T-cell reconstitution after alpha-beta-depleted transplantation in children. Study-wide points: Alpha-beta T cells present about two months after transplant were reported to originate from several hundred expanded graft clones. The origin of high day-60 TCRbeta diversity in some patients lay in surviving recipient T cells and thymic progenitors. The authors attributed T-cell counts and diversity one year after transplant mostly to newly produced T cells.

As it was prepared, the TCRbeta library received unique molecular identifiers. TCRdb reanalysed the PCR reads using MiXCR and keeps one entry per CDR3 protein. The data hold over 200,000 distinct CDR3 sequences, with around 7.7% observed a single time. V dropped 8 bases and J dropped 0 bases, with 17 bases sitting between them. This CDR3 is 15 amino acids long. Germline V gene sequence: CDR1 MNHEY, CDR2 SMNVEV (reference sequence). The source of this sequence is a male patient under 10 years old who had a stem cell transplant for acute myeloid leukemia, so the T cells may come from the graft donor. The sequences come from PBMCs, mostly from graft donor cells, collected 360 days after TCRalphabeta/CD19-depleted stem cell transplant. The V gene is TRBV27, the J gene TRBJ2-7; the D gene is possibly TRBD1 (5 bases). Here the CDR3 reads CASAIVDMSSYEQYV. CDR3 coding DNA: TGTGCCAGCGCTATCGTGGACATGAGCTCCTACGAGCAGTACGTC.